The following is a TCR beta chain sequence with its context. The antigen it binds to is not known. Base qualities are not recorded, but no much larger clone differs from it by a single base. This sample was included in a study of a mutant IDH1 vaccine in newly diagnosed glioma (dated by TCRdb to about 2021). General notes on the study: Eight vaccinations were administered to patients in weeks 1, 3, 5, 7, 11, 15, 19 and 23, corresponding to visits V03 through V10. In the chemotherapy-containing groups, vaccination started alongside temozolomide cycles, whereas in patients who had radiotherapy alone it started 4-6 weeks after radiotherapy. Of the roughly 32 patients who were treated, about 62% were male and approximately 38% were female, and the mean age was about 40 years. Before enrollment, patients had received standard therapy of radiotherapy alone, temozolomide alone, or radiochemotherapy with temozolomide; most received the combination. Peripheral blood samples were drawn at six visits, namely V03 (baseline), V05, V07, V10, V12 and V13. Longitudinal TCRB deep sequencing was performed for approximately 24 treated patients wherever samples were available for exploratory analyses. Study-wide findings and limitations: According to the authors, sample limitations meant that analyses of patient blood samples could not be reproduced. Pseudoprogression seemed to be unrelated to changes in the top peripheral T cell clonotypes found by TCRB sequencing. Across multiple MHC alleles, vaccine-induced immune responses were seen in around 94% of patients. PBMC samples for TCRB deep sequencing were selected based on availability.

The CDR1 and CDR2 encoded by the germline V gene are SGHDT and YYEEEE. V is shortened by 3 bases, J by 5 bases, and the region joining them spans 23 bases. The CDR3 goes from the cysteine to the phenylalanine over 18 residues. Only the CDR3 region is kept as DNA, spanning 54 bases read in frame from base 1. The library was built by means of the immunoSEQ multiplex PCR assay. Rearranged TCR beta chain sequences were amplified with the hsTCRB Kit following the manufacturer's protocol. TCRB libraries were sequenced on an Illumina MiSeq. As for the original processing: Demultiplexing, trimming and gene mapping were performed with the kit vendor's proprietary platform. The table comes from immuneACCESS by way of TCRdb, which keeps in-frame sequences with V and J called. Part of the clones is missing from these tables; in studies checked, under half for an unresolved V gene and the rest for unknown reasons. That table gives V, J and clone size, and the DNA gave D and trimming. The sample table lists roughly 60,000 clones, roughly 85% of them with a count of one. Approximately 4% of the sample is taken by the ten largest.

The time point label on this specimen signifies: week 23, last vaccination. A 20-mer mutant IDH1 peptide at 300 micrograms in Montanide made up each vaccine dose, which was injected subcutaneously together with topical imiquimod. The donors had newly diagnosed IDH1-mutant astrocytomas of WHO grade 3 or 4 that showed loss of nuclear ATRX. The samples were drawn from NOA16, a multicentre, single-arm, open-label phase I trial in Germany that tested a mutant IDH1 peptide vaccine in humans for the first time. Genomic DNA for TCRB sequencing was extracted from EDTA blood using the DNeasy Blood and Tissue Kit.

This specimen was PBMCs, taken from a glioma patient whose treatment included an IDH1 peptide vaccine. This sequence was found in a man aged 25-45 years with glioma. This chain is built from TRBV5-6 and TRBJ2-2; TRBD1 could be the D gene, as 6 bases match. The CDR3 corresponds to CASSYEFILGQTTGELFF. The DNA sequence is TGTGCCAGCAGCTATGAGTTTATTTTAGGACAGACGACCGGGGAGCTGTTTTTT. The CDR3 plus the reference TRBV5-6 and TRBJ2-2 genes for the other parts give the full variable domain: DAGVTQSPTHLIKTRGQQVTLRCSPKSGHDTVSWYQQALGQGPQFIFQYYEEEERQRGNFPDRFSGHQFPNYSSELNVNALLLGDSALYLCASSYEFILGQTTGELFFGEGSRLTVL.